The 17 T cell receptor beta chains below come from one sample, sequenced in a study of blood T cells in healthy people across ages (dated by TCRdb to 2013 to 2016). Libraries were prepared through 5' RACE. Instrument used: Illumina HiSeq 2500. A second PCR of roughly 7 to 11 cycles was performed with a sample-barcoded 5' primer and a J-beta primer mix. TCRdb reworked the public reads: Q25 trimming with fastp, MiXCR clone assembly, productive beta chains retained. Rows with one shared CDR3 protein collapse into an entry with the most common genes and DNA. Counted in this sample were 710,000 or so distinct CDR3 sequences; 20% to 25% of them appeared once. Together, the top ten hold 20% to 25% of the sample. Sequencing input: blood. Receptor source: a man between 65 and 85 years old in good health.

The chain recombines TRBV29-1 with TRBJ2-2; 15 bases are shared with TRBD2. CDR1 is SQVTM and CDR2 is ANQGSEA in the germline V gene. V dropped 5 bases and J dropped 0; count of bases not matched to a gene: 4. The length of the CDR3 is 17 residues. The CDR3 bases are TGCAGCGTTCGGGGACTAGCGGGAGGATCGAACACCGGGGAGCTGTTTTTT. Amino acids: CSVRGLAGGSNTGELFF.

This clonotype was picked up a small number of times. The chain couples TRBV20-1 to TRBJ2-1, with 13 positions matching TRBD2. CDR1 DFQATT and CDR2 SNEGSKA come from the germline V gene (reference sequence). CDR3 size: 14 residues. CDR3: CSPEIGLAGVEQFF. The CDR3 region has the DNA TGCAGCCCGGAGATCGGACTAGCGGGAGTTGAGCAGTTCTTC.

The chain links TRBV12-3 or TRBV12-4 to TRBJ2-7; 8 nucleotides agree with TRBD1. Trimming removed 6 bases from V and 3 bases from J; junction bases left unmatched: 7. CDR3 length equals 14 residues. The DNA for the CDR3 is TGTGCCAGCAGCTCCCAGGGGGCGTACTACGAGCAGTACTTC. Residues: CASSSQGAYYEQYF.

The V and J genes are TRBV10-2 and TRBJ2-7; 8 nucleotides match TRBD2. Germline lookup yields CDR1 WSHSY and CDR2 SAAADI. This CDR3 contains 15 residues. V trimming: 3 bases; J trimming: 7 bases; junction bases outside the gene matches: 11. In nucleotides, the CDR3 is TGCGCCAGCAGTGATCAGACGGGGGGGCACTGGGAGCAGTACTTC. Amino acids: CASSDQTGGHWEQYF.

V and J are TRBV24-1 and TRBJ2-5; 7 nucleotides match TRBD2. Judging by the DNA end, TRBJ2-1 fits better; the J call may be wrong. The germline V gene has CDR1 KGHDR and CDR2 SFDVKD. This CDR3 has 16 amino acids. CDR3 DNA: TGTGCCACCAGTGATTTGTGGGCGGGGGCCTACAATGAGCAGTTCTTC. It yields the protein CATSDLWAGAYNEQFF.

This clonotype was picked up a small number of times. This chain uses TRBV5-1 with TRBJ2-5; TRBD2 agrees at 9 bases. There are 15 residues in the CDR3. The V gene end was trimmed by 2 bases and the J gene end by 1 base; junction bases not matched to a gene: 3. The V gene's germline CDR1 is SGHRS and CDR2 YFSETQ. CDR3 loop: CASSFSGGTQETQYF. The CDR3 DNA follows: TGCGCCAGCAGCTTTAGCGGGGGTACCCAAGAGACCCAGTACTTC.

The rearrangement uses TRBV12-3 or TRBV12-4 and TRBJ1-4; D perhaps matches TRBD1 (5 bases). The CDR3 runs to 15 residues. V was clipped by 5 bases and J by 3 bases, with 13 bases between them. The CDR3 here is CASSQEGLANEKLFF. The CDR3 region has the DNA TGTGCCAGCAGTCAAGAGGGGTTGGCTAATGAAAAACTGTTTTTT.

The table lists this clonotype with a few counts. CDR3 coding DNA: TGTGCCAGCAGCTTAGAAGGGACTAGCGGGAGTGGGACCCAGTACTTC. Protein sequence: CASSLEGTSGSGTQYF. The chain joins TRBV7-2 to TRBJ2-5; 14 nucleotides line up with TRBD2. V was pared by 1 base and J by 7 bases, with 5 bases of the junction left unmatched. CDR1 and CDR2 from the germline V gene are SGHTA and FQGNSA. The length of the CDR3 is 16 residues.

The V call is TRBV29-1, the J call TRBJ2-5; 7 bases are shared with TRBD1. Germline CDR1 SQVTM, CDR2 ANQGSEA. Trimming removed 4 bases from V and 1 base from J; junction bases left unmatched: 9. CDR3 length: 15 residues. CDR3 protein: CSVAFGTATQETQYF. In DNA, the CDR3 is TGCAGCGTTGCATTCGGGACAGCCACCCAAGAGACCCAGTACTTC.

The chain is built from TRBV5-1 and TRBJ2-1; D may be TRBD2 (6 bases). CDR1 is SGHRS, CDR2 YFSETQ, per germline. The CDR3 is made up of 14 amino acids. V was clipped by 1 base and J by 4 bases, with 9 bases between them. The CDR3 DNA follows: TGCGCCAGCAGCTTGCCTAGCGTTTACAATGAGCAGTTCTTC. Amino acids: CASSLPSVYNEQFF.

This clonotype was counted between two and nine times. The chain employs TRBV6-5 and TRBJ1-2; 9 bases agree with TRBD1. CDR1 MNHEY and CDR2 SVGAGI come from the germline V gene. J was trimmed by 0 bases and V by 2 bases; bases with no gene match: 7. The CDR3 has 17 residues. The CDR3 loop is CASSYLGQGKANYGYTF. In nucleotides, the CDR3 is TGTGCCAGCAGTTACCTGGGACAGGGAAAAGCTAACTATGGCTACACCTTC.

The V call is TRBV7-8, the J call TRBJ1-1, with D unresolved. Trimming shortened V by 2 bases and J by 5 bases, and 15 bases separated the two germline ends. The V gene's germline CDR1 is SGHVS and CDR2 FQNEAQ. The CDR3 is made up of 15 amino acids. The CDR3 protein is CASSLSWGARTEAFF. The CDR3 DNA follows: TGTGCCAGCAGCTTAAGTTGGGGAGCGAGAACTGAAGCTTTCTTT.

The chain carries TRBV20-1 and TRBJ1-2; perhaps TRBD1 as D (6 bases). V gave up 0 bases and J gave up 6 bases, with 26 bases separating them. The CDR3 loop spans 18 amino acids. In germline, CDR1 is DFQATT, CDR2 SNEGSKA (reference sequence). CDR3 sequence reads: CSARDLRGALIPADGYTF. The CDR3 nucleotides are TGCAGTGCTAGAGATCTGCGGGGGGCGCTCATCCCAGCAGATGGCTACACCTTC.

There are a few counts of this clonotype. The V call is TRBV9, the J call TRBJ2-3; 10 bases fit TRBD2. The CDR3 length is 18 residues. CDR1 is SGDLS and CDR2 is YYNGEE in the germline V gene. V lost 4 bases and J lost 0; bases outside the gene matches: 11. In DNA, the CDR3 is TGTGCCAGCAGCTCATACGGGACTAGCGTACCTAGCACAGATACGCAGTATTTT. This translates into CASSSYGTSVPSTDTQYF.

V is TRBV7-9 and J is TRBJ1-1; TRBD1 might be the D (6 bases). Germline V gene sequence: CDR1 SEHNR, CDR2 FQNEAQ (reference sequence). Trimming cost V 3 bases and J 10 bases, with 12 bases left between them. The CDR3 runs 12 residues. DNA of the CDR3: TGTGCCAGCAGCTTTCAAGGGGGGACAGCTTTCTTT. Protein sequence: CASSFQGGTAFF.

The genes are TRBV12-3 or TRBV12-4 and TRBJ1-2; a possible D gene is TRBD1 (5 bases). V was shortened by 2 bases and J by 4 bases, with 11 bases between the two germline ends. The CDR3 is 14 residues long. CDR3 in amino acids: CASSLLGDRYGYTF. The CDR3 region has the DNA TGTGCCAGCAGTTTATTAGGGGACCGCTATGGCTACACCTTC.

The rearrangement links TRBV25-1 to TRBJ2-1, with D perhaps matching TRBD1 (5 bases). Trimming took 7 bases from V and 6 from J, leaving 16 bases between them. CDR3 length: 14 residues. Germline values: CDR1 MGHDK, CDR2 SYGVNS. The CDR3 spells CASKGSKMGNEQFF. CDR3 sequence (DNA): TGTGCCAGCAAGGGGTCGAAAATGGGCAATGAGCAGTTCTTC.